These T cell receptor beta chains were read from a single sample in a study of cytomegalovirus exposure and HLA in healthy donors. Data came from immunoSEQ multiplex PCR; TCRdb stores just in-frame clones and leaves some out. The repertoire holds 65,000 to 75,000 clones, with 65% to 80% as singletons. The sample consisted of PBMCs. These receptors all stem from a man in his forties in good health and CMV-seropositive. Each CDR3 is given with its conserved first and last residue. The order of the fields is clone size, V gene, D gene, CDR3 length, J gene, CDR3 protein, CDR3 DNA. D genes are given only for firm matches. The size field is filled for only some rows; it gives once, few, many or a size class.

clone size: -
V gene: TRBV7-7
D gene: -
CDR3 length: 15
J gene: TRBJ1-5
CDR3 protein: CASSLTGDSNQPQHF
CDR3 DNA: TGTGCTAGCAGCCTCACAGGTGATAGCAATCAGCCCCAGCATTTT

clone size: -
V gene: TRBV4-1
D gene: -
CDR3 length: 15
J gene: TRBJ2-3
CDR3 protein: CASSPSPGRTDTQYF
CDR3 DNA: TGCGCCAGCAGCCCATCCCCGGGGAGAACAGATACGCAGTATTTT

clone size: -
V gene: TRBV4-1
D gene: TRBD1
CDR3 length: 19
J gene: TRBJ1-3
CDR3 protein: CASSQSRDRGIFWGNTIYF
CDR3 DNA: TGCGCCAGCAGCCAATCCCGGGACAGGGGTATCTTCTGGGGAAACACCATATATTTT

clone size: -
V gene: TRBV29-1
D gene: TRBD1
CDR3 length: 13
J gene: TRBJ1-2
CDR3 protein: CSVEDRGYYGYTF
CDR3 DNA: TGCAGCGTTGAAGACAGGGGGTACTATGGCTACACCTTC

clone size: -
V gene: TRBV7-2
D gene: TRBD1
CDR3 length: 17
J gene: TRBJ1-6
CDR3 protein: CASSSYASGQQNSPLHF
CDR3 DNA: TGTGCCAGCAGCTCGTACGCATCGGGACAGCAGAATTCACCCCTCCACTTT

clone size: -
V gene: TRBV5-1
D gene: TRBD1
CDR3 length: 17
J gene: TRBJ2-4
CDR3 protein: CASSSGGTGGPKNIQYF
CDR3 DNA: TGCGCCAGCAGCTCTGGAGGGACAGGGGGACCGAAAAACATTCAGTACTTC

clone size: -
V gene: TRBV13
D gene: TRBD2
CDR3 length: 15
J gene: TRBJ2-7
CDR3 protein: CASSSVAGVTYEQYF
CDR3 DNA: TGTGCCAGCAGCTCCGTAGCGGGAGTCACCTACGAGCAGTACTTC

clone size: -
V gene: TRBV5-6
D gene: TRBD2
CDR3 length: 17
J gene: TRBJ2-5
CDR3 protein: CASSSRTSGGPKGTQYF
CDR3 DNA: TGTGCCAGCAGCTCTCGGACTAGCGGGGGGCCCAAAGGGACCCAGTACTTC

clone size: -
V gene: TRBV5-8
D gene: TRBD1
CDR3 length: 16
J gene: TRBJ1-2
CDR3 protein: CASSKGQGRVHYGYTF
CDR3 DNA: TGTGCCAGCAGCAAGGGACAGGGAAGGGTTCACTATGGCTACACCTTC

clone size: -
V gene: TRBV2
D gene: TRBD2
CDR3 length: 17
J gene: TRBJ2-4
CDR3 protein: CASSERLAGPAKNIQYF
CDR3 DNA: TGTGCCAGCAGTGAAAGACTAGCGGGGCCCGCCAAAAACATTCAGTACTTC

clone size: -
V gene: TRBV19
D gene: TRBD2
CDR3 length: 14
J gene: TRBJ2-1
CDR3 protein: CATQEVAGVGEQFF
CDR3 DNA: TGTGCCACCCAGGAGGTAGCGGGAGTGGGTGAGCAGTTCTTC

clone size: -
V gene: TRBV10-3
D gene: TRBD2
CDR3 length: 18
J gene: TRBJ2-1
CDR3 protein: CAIRDRAGLANSYNEQFF
CDR3 DNA: TGTGCCATCAGGGACAGAGCGGGACTAGCGAACTCCTACAATGAGCAGTTCTTC

clone size: -
V gene: TRBV27
D gene: TRBD1
CDR3 length: 15
J gene: TRBJ2-2
CDR3 protein: CASSLRQGNTGELFF
CDR3 DNA: TGTGCCAGCAGTCTCCGACAGGGAAACACCGGGGAGCTGTTTTTT

clone size: few
V gene: TRBV5-8
D gene: TRBD2
CDR3 length: 15
J gene: TRBJ2-1
CDR3 protein: CASSFSGRAYNEQFF
CDR3 DNA: TGTGCCAGCAGCTTTAGTGGGAGGGCCTACAATGAGCAGTTCTTC

clone size: -
V gene: TRBV5-1
D gene: TRBD2
CDR3 length: 15
J gene: TRBJ2-3
CDR3 protein: CASTHTSGKTDTQYF
CDR3 DNA: TGCGCCAGCACTCATACTAGCGGGAAAACAGATACGCAGTATTTT

clone size: few
V gene: TRBV4-1
D gene: -
CDR3 length: 13
J gene: TRBJ1-4
CDR3 protein: CASSQDRREKLFF
CDR3 DNA: TGCGCCAGCAGCCAAGATCGGCGGGAAAAACTGTTTTTT

clone size: -
V gene: TRBV5-4
D gene: TRBD1
CDR3 length: 14
J gene: TRBJ1-2
CDR3 protein: CATTPRDRNRGYTF
CDR3 DNA: TGTGCCACCACACCCCGGGACAGAAATCGGGGCTACACCTTC

clone size: -
V gene: TRBV11-3
D gene: TRBD1
CDR3 length: 15
J gene: TRBJ1-6
CDR3 protein: CASSDRGQGHSPLHF
CDR3 DNA: TGTGCCAGCAGCGACCGGGGACAGGGGCACTCACCCCTCCACTTT

clone size: -
V gene: TRBV30
D gene: -
CDR3 length: 13
J gene: TRBJ1-1
CDR3 protein: CAWSLRVRREAFF
CDR3 DNA: TGTGCCTGGAGTCTTCGCGTTCGTCGAGAAGCTTTCTTT

clone size: once
V gene: TRBV4-1
D gene: TRBD1
CDR3 length: 19
J gene: TRBJ2-4
CDR3 protein: CASSQLHHGQGVAKNIQYF
CDR3 DNA: TGCGCCAGCAGCCAACTCCACCATGGACAGGGGGTGGCCAAAAACATTCAGTACTTC

clone size: few
V gene: TRBV19
D gene: TRBD1
CDR3 length: 14
J gene: TRBJ2-7
CDR3 protein: CASSMTGGTYEQYF
CDR3 DNA: TGTGCCAGTAGTATGACAGGGGGTACCTACGAGCAGTACTTC

clone size: once
V gene: TRBV5-1
D gene: -
CDR3 length: 17
J gene: TRBJ2-5
CDR3 protein: CASSFTEQGNLGETQYF
CDR3 DNA: TGCGCCAGCAGCTTTACCGAACAGGGAAATCTGGGGGAGACCCAGTACTTC

clone size: few
V gene: TRBV19
D gene: -
CDR3 length: 13
J gene: TRBJ1-1
CDR3 protein: CASSGRGNTEAFF
CDR3 DNA: TGTGCCAGTAGTGGCAGGGGGAACACTGAAGCTTTCTTT

clone size: -
V gene: TRBV5-1
D gene: -
CDR3 length: 14
J gene: TRBJ2-7
CDR3 protein: CASSQPGTNDEQYF
CDR3 DNA: TGCGCCAGCAGCCAACCCGGGACAAACGACGAGCAGTACTTC

clone size: few
V gene: TRBV27
D gene: -
CDR3 length: 14
J gene: TRBJ1-5
CDR3 protein: CASSLGRFNQPQHF
CDR3 DNA: TGTGCCAGCAGTTTAGGCAGATTCAATCAGCCCCAGCATTTT

clone size: -
V gene: TRBV2
D gene: TRBD2
CDR3 length: 15
J gene: TRBJ2-1
CDR3 protein: CASSRTSGSRNEQFF
CDR3 DNA: TGTGCCAGCAGTCGGACTAGCGGGAGCCGAAATGAGCAGTTCTTC

clone size: -
V gene: TRBV27
D gene: TRBD2
CDR3 length: 15
J gene: TRBJ2-1
CDR3 protein: CASSLTSGSYNEQFF
CDR3 DNA: TGTGCCAGCAGTCTCACTAGCGGGAGCTACAATGAGCAGTTCTTC

clone size: once
V gene: TRBV10-3
D gene: -
CDR3 length: 16
J gene: TRBJ1-1
CDR3 protein: CAISEFGLESNTEAFF
CDR3 DNA: TGTGCCATCAGTGAGTTTGGACTTGAGAGTAACACTGAAGCTTTCTTT

clone size: once
V gene: TRBV4-1
D gene: -
CDR3 length: 16
J gene: TRBJ1-3
CDR3 protein: CASSSRTDSSGNTIYF
CDR3 DNA: TGCGCCAGCAGCAGCCGGACAGATTCCTCTGGAAACACCATATATTTT

clone size: -
V gene: TRBV6-1
D gene: TRBD2
CDR3 length: 14
J gene: TRBJ2-3
CDR3 protein: CASRRTSDIDTQYF
CDR3 DNA: TGTGCCAGCAGACGGACTAGCGATATAGATACGCAGTATTTT

clone size: -
V gene: TRBV29-1
D gene: -
CDR3 length: 15
J gene: TRBJ2-3
CDR3 protein: CSVNQGGQGSDTQYF
CDR3 DNA: TGCAGCGTTAACCAGGGTGGGCAGGGGTCAGATACGCAGTATTTT

clone size: -
V gene: TRBV5-1
D gene: TRBD1
CDR3 length: 15
J gene: TRBJ2-3
CDR3 protein: CASNRGLFGTDTQYF
CDR3 DNA: TGCGCCAGCAACAGGGGATTGTTCGGCACAGATACGCAGTATTTT

clone size: -
V gene: TRBV2
D gene: TRBD2
CDR3 length: 19
J gene: TRBJ2-7
CDR3 protein: CASSGRKGLAGVRTYEQYF
CDR3 DNA: TGTGCCAGCAGTGGGCGTAAAGGACTAGCGGGAGTAAGGACCTACGAGCAGTACTTC

clone size: -
V gene: TRBV18
D gene: TRBD2
CDR3 length: 15
J gene: TRBJ2-1
CDR3 protein: CASSPLREGYNEQFF
CDR3 DNA: TGTGCCAGCTCACCACTACGGGAGGGATACAATGAGCAGTTCTTC

clone size: -
V gene: TRBV28
D gene: TRBD1
CDR3 length: 12
J gene: TRBJ2-1
CDR3 protein: CASSGQVNEQFF
CDR3 DNA: TGTGCCAGCAGTGGACAGGTGAATGAGCAGTTCTTC

clone size: few
V gene: TRBV18
D gene: TRBD2
CDR3 length: 15
J gene: TRBJ2-1
CDR3 protein: CASSPVALAGGEQFF
CDR3 DNA: TGTGCCAGCTCACCAGTTGCCCTAGCGGGAGGGGAGCAGTTCTTC

clone size: -
V gene: TRBV5-4
D gene: TRBD2
CDR3 length: 14
J gene: TRBJ2-1
CDR3 protein: CASSLSRGDNEQFF
CDR3 DNA: TGTGCCAGCAGCTTGAGTCGGGGGGACAATGAGCAGTTCTTC

clone size: -
V gene: TRBV6-4
D gene: -
CDR3 length: 12
J gene: TRBJ2-1
CDR3 protein: CASSGTEGEQFF
CDR3 DNA: TGTGCCAGCAGTGGCACAGAAGGTGAGCAGTTCTTC

clone size: -
V gene: TRBV7-2
D gene: -
CDR3 length: 16
J gene: TRBJ2-3
CDR3 protein: CASSLGTLRQADTQYF
CDR3 DNA: TGTGCCAGCAGCTTAGGGACCCTTAGACAGGCGGATACGCAGTATTTT

clone size: -
V gene: TRBV6-5
D gene: -
CDR3 length: 14
J gene: TRBJ1-5
CDR3 protein: CASSSQDRAGPQHF
CDR3 DNA: TGTGCCAGCAGTTCTCAGGACCGCGCGGGGCCCCAGCATTTT

clone size: -
V gene: TRBV7-9
D gene: -
CDR3 length: 14
J gene: TRBJ2-7
CDR3 protein: CASSLGTDTRQQYF
CDR3 DNA: TGTGCCAGCAGCTTAGGTACGGACACCCGTCAGCAGTACTTC

clone size: -
V gene: TRBV4-2
D gene: TRBD1
CDR3 length: 17
J gene: TRBJ2-7
CDR3 protein: CASSQAGGQGASYEQYF
CDR3 DNA: TGTGCCAGCAGCCAAGCGGGAGGACAGGGGGCATCCTACGAGCAGTACTTC

clone size: -
V gene: TRBV6-6
D gene: -
CDR3 length: 15
J gene: TRBJ1-4
CDR3 protein: CASTSKGATNEKLFF
CDR3 DNA: TGTGCCAGCACTTCAAAGGGGGCAACTAATGAAAAACTGTTTTTT

clone size: -
V gene: TRBV5-1
D gene: TRBD2
CDR3 length: 14
J gene: TRBJ2-4
CDR3 protein: CASSSGGSKNIQYF
CDR3 DNA: TGCGCCAGCAGCTCGGGGGGGTCCAAAAACATTCAGTACTTC

clone size: -
V gene: TRBV7-5
D gene: -
CDR3 length: 17
J gene: TRBJ2-3
CDR3 protein: CARSLFLGQGCTDTQYF
CDR3 DNA: TGTGCCAGAAGCTTATTCCTAGGGCAGGGGTGTACAGATACGCAGTATTTT

clone size: -
V gene: TRBV5-6
D gene: TRBD1
CDR3 length: 16
J gene: TRBJ2-2
CDR3 protein: CASSLAGQGNTGELFF
CDR3 DNA: TGTGCCAGCAGCTTGGCGGGACAGGGGAACACCGGGGAGCTGTTTTTT

clone size: -
V gene: TRBV6-5
D gene: -
CDR3 length: 14
J gene: TRBJ2-7
CDR3 protein: CASSYSSGIDEQYF
CDR3 DNA: TGTGCCAGCAGTTACTCGTCGGGAATCGACGAGCAGTACTTC